One and the same sample provided the 16 T cell receptor beta chains below, sequenced in a study of blood T cell repertoires in COVID-19 (dated by TCRdb to the early 2020s). The library was prepared using the immunoSEQ multiplex PCR assay. The source is immuneACCESS, and TCRdb retained only in-frame sequences with V and J called. Part of the clones is not carried over; for the studies checked, unresolved V genes explain less than half of this, and the remainder is unexplained. Recorded for this sample are under 250,000 clones; 80% to 90% of them occurred a single time. 6% to 8.5% of the sample is held by the ten biggest clonotypes. Sequenced: peripheral blood. The source is a woman aged 45 to 65 with active or convalescent COVID-19.

The rearrangement joins TRBV27 to TRBJ1-1; D gene unclear. The CDR3 has 13 residues. CDR1 and CDR2 (germline): MNHEY, SMNVEV (reference sequence). The V end was cut by 3 bases, the J end by 6 bases, with 11 bases between. The CDR3 sequence is CASSFEGSAEAFF. Here the CDR3 DNA reads TGTGCCAGCAGTTTTGAGGGCAGTGCTGAAGCTTTCTTT.

The chain employs TRBV28 and TRBJ2-4; perhaps TRBD1 as D (6 bases). From germline, CDR1 is MDHEN and CDR2 SYDVKM. Trimming took 6 bases from V and 7 from J, leaving 16 bases between them. This CDR3 contains 14 residues. The CDR3 sequence is CASSKTSRGNIQYF. The CDR3 bases are TGTGCCAGCAGCAAAACCTCGAGGGGGAACATTCAGTACTTC.

This clone showed up just a few times. This chain joins TRBV7-9 and TRBJ2-7, with a weak D call TRBD2 (6 bases). With 4 bases removed from V and 4 bases from J, the gap between germline ends came to 8 bases. Germline assignment: CDR1 SEHNR and CDR2 FQNEAQ (reference sequence). The CDR3 loop spans 12 amino acids. The CDR3 DNA reads TGTGCCAGCAGCTCGAGCGGGTACGAGCAGTACTTC. Its protein is CASSSSGYEQYF.

CDR3 amino acids: CASSLRQGDTDTQYF. The CDR3 bases are TGTGCCAGCAGTTTGCGACAGGGCGACACAGATACGCAGTATTTT. This sequence joins TRBV6-2 or TRBV6-3 and TRBJ2-3, with 7 bases that match TRBD1. The CDR3 has 15 amino acids. In germline, CDR1 is MNHEY, CDR2 SVGEGT. Unmatched junction bases numbered 6, after V lost 4 bases and J lost 2 bases.

This clone was seen just once. The V call is TRBV5-1, the J call TRBJ2-1, with TRBD2 matching over 7 bases. The V gene end was trimmed by 6 bases and the J gene end by 9 bases; junction bases not matched to a gene: 12. Germline lookup yields CDR1 SGHRS and CDR2 YFSETQ. The CDR3 is 14 residues long. CDR3 in DNA: TGCGCCAGCACCAGGGAGGGGTCGGGGAGTGAGCAGTTCTTC. Amino acid sequence: CASTREGSGSEQFF. Drawing the rest from reference TRBV5-1 and TRBJ2-1, the complete variable domain is KAGVTQTPRYLIKTRGQQVTLSCSPISGHRSVSWYQQTPGQGLQFLFEYFSETQRNKGNFPGRFSGRQFSNSRSEMNVSTLELGDSALYLCASTREGSGSEQFFGPGTRLTVL.

V and J are TRBV6-1 and TRBJ1-5, with 9 bases lining up with TRBD1. Germline V CDR1 and CDR2: MNHNS, SASEGT. This CDR3 spans 16 amino acids. The V and J ends lost 0 bases and 5 bases, in that order; junction bases with no gene match: 5. CDR3 bases: TGTGCCAGCAGTGAAGCTGGGACAGGGCCCTATCAGCCCCAGCATTTT. It encodes CASSEAGTGPYQPQHF.

The V and J genes are TRBV5-1 and TRBJ2-5; D possibly corresponds to TRBD1 (6 bases). Germline V gene data show CDR1 as SGHRS and CDR2 as YFSETQ. V shed 2 bases and J shed 4 bases, with 18 bases lying between them. This CDR3 spans 16 amino acids. CDR3 DNA: TGCGCCAGCAGCTTTCTACAGGGTGGGGCGGGAGAGACCCAGTACTTC. It encodes CASSFLQGGAGETQYF.

This clone showed up many times. The V call is TRBV5-1, the J call TRBJ1-5; 8 nucleotides line up with TRBD1. V lost 0 bases and J lost 5; bases outside the gene matches: 4. The CDR3 contains 15 residues. Germline CDR1 reads SGHRS; CDR2 reads YFSETQ. This chain's CDR3 is CASSLGTGRDQPQHF. In DNA, the CDR3 is TGCGCCAGCAGCTTGGGGACAGGGAGAGATCAGCCCCAGCATTTT.

This chain joins TRBV19 and TRBJ1-1, with unresolved D. CDR3 length: 11 amino acids. Trimming took off 4 bases at V and 11 bases at J, with 11 bases between the two ends. Germline assignment: CDR1 LNHDA and CDR2 SQIVND (reference sequence). CDR3 amino acids: CASSNELTAFF. In DNA, the CDR3 is TGTGCCAGTAGTAACGAGCTAACGGCTTTCTTT.

CDR3 loop: CASSSPADTQYF. The DNA for the CDR3 is TGCGCCAGCAGCTCCCCCGCGGATACGCAGTATTTT. This rearrangement joins TRBV5-1 to TRBJ2-3; D not resolved. The V end lost 3 bases, the J end lost 6 bases, and 8 bases lay between the germline ends. Per the germline V gene, CDR1 is SGHRS and CDR2 is YFSETQ. This CDR3 is 12 amino acids long.

This chain links TRBV5-1 with TRBJ2-1; 12 bases match TRBD2. Trimming at V came to 3 bases and at J to 8 bases, leaving 12 bases not matched to a gene. The germline V gene has CDR1 SGHRS and CDR2 YFSETQ. This CDR3 spans 17 amino acids. The CDR3 here is CASSWIPSSGRADEQFF. CDR3 in DNA: TGCGCCAGCAGCTGGATTCCCTCTAGCGGGAGGGCCGATGAGCAGTTCTTC.

CDR3 DNA sequence: TGTGCCAGTCGGCGGGGCAGACAATACACAGATACGCAGTATTTT. As protein: CASRRGRQYTDTQYF. This rearrangement joins TRBV19 to TRBJ2-3; D may be TRBD2 (6 bases). CDR1 is LNHDA, CDR2 SQIVND, per germline (reference sequence). V lost 8 bases to trimming and J lost 2 bases, with 17 bases between them. The CDR3 covers 15 residues. Based on the CDR3 plus reference TRBV19 and TRBJ2-3, the full variable domain is DGGITQSPKYLFRKEGQNVTLSCEQNLNHDAMYWYRQDPGQGLRLIYYSQIVNDFQKGDIAEGYSVSREKKESFPLTVTSAQKNPTAFYLCASRRGRQYTDTQYFGPGTRLTVL.

V usage is TRBV20-1 and J usage is TRBJ1-4, with D maybe TRBD1 (6 bases). The V end lost 3 bases, the J end lost 8 bases, and 16 bases lay between the germline ends. CDR1 DFQATT and CDR2 SNEGSKA come from the germline V gene (reference sequence). The CDR3 extends over 14 amino acids. The CDR3 region is CSASRSGVGEKLFF. DNA for the CDR3: TGCAGTGCTAGTCGTTCAGGGGTCGGCGAAAAACTGTTTTTT.

V gene TRBV19 combines with J gene TRBJ1-1, with 8 bases lining up with TRBD1. The germline V gene encodes CDR1 LNHDA and CDR2 SQIVND (reference sequence). There are 15 residues in the CDR3. J lost 6 bases, V lost 3 bases, and 9 bases had no gene match. CDR3 nucleotide sequence: TGTGCCAGTAGTATGGAAGGACAGGGTAGACCTGAAGCTTTCTTT. This sequence encodes CASSMEGQGRPEAFF. Full variable domain (missing parts from reference TRBV19 and TRBJ1-1): DGGITQSPKYLFRKEGQNVTLSCEQNLNHDAMYWYRQDPGQGLRLIYYSQIVNDFQKGDIAEGYSVSREKKESFPLTVTSAQKNPTAFYLCASSMEGQGRPEAFFGQGTRLTVV.

The chain employs TRBV11-2 and TRBJ2-5, with 13 bases aligning to TRBD2. V trimming: 4 bases; J trimming: 4 bases; junction bases outside the gene matches: 12. Germline-derived CDR1 and CDR2 are SGHAT and FQNNGV. The CDR3 has 18 amino acids. CDR3 bases: TGTGCCAGCAGCTCCCTGAGTTGGACTAGCGGGAGTGGAGAGACCCAGTACTTC. This codes for CASSSLSWTSGSGETQYF.

This rearrangement joins TRBV7-9 to TRBJ1-4, with 9 bases identical to TRBD1. V shed 4 bases, J shed 8 bases, and the junction held 11 bases outside the gene matches. Germline V gives CDR1 SEHNR, CDR2 FQNEAQ (reference sequence). This CDR3 contains 16 residues. The CDR3 here is CASSYDLGQGVEKLFF. The CDR3 nucleotides read TGTGCCAGCAGCTACGACCTGGGACAGGGTGTCGAAAAACTGTTTTTT.